Listed below are T cell receptor beta chains from one sample, sequenced in a study of tumor-infiltrating lymphocytes in localized non-small cell lung cancer. TCRdb's copy holds only in-frame clones and misses some; the assay was immunoSEQ multiplex PCR. The sample shows about 9,900 clones, 60% to 80% of them seen only once. Sequencing was done on a sample of lung tumor tissue. The receptors shown here come from a human donor with non-small cell lung cancer. Both conserved end residues are part of each CDR3.

v_call cdr3_aa
TRBV7-9 CASSPGERGLTDTQYF
TRBV25-1 CASSESRKPGNEKLFF
TRBV9 CASSVGTGGVTGELFF
TRBV30 CAWSPGGKDQPQHF
TRBV6-5 CASSTRGGHGYTF
TRBV6-6 CASSSRTGVENTEAFF
TRBV11-2 CASSLTGDYEQYF
TRBV5-6 CASSYGGYYGYTF
TRBV7-2 CASTLRRDRAEAFF
TRBV5-1 CASSLGVQSSYEQYF
TRBV7-2 CASSLTGANTEAFF